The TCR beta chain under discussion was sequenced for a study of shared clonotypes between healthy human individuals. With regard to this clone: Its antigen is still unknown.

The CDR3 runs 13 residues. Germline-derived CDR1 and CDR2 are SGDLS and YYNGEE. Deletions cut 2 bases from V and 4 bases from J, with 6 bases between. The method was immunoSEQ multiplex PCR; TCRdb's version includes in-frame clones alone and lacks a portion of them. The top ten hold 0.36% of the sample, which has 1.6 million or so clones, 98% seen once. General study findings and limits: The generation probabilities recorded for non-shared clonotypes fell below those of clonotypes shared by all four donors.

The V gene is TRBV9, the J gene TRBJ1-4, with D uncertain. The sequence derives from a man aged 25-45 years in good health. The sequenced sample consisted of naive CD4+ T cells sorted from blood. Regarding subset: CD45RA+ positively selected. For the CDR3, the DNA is TGTGCCAGCAGCGTTAGCGGTAATGAAAAACTGTTTTTT. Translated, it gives CASSVSGNEKLFF.